The rows below give T cell receptor beta chains drawn from one sample of a study of beta chain features in type 1 diabetes. Method: immunoSEQ multiplex PCR; TCRdb's copy keeps in-frame clones and lacks some. The table has 200,000 to 250,000 clones, about a tenth seen once. Sequencing used central memory CD4+ T cells from blood. The receptors come from a man between 18 and 35 years old in good health. The CDR3 runs from the conserved cysteine through the conserved F or W. D genes are given only for firm matches. For some rows the clone size is stated as once, few or many, or as a class when expanded; others skip it.

j_call: TRBJ2-1; d_call: NA; v_call: TRBV6-5; clone_size: NA; cdr3_length: 15; cdr3_nt: TGTGCCAGCAGTGTGTGGGAGACCTCCTACAATGAGCAGTTCTTC; cdr3_aa: CASSVWETSYNEQFF
j_call: TRBJ1-5; d_call: NA; v_call: TRBV19; clone_size: few; cdr3_length: 14; cdr3_nt: TGTGCCAGTAGTATGGATATACCAGGGCAGCCCCAGCATTTT; cdr3_aa: CASSMDIPGQPQHF
j_call: TRBJ2-5; d_call: NA; v_call: TRBV5-1; clone_size: few; cdr3_length: 12; cdr3_nt: TGCGCCAGCACTATGGGAGGAGAGACCCAGTACTTC; cdr3_aa: CASTMGGETQYF
j_call: TRBJ2-3; d_call: NA; v_call: TRBV11-3; clone_size: once; cdr3_length: 12; cdr3_nt: TGTGCCAGCAGCTTAGAACGAGATACGCAGTATTTT; cdr3_aa: CASSLERDTQYF
j_call: TRBJ2-5; d_call: NA; v_call: TRBV4-1; clone_size: few; cdr3_length: 14; cdr3_nt: TGCGCCAGCAGCCCCGACCCCATCTCAGAGACCCAGTACTTC; cdr3_aa: CASSPDPISETQYF
j_call: TRBJ2-5; d_call: TRBD2; v_call: TRBV7-2; clone_size: NA; cdr3_length: 16; cdr3_nt: TGTGCCAGCAGCTTAATGGTTGCGGGAGGCCGGGAGACCCAGTACTTC; cdr3_aa: CASSLMVAGGRETQYF
j_call: TRBJ2-5; d_call: NA; v_call: TRBV9; clone_size: NA; cdr3_length: 16; cdr3_nt: TGTGCCAGCAGCCTAGATCGCGGGGCTAGTAGGGAGACCCAGTACTTC; cdr3_aa: CASSLDRGASRETQYF
j_call: TRBJ1-2; d_call: NA; v_call: TRBV29-1; clone_size: few; cdr3_length: 13; cdr3_nt: TGCAGCGTTGCCGCAATAGCTAACTATGGCTACACCTTC; cdr3_aa: CSVAAIANYGYTF
j_call: TRBJ2-3; d_call: NA; v_call: TRBV29-1; clone_size: many; cdr3_length: 14; cdr3_nt: TGCAGCGTTGGGGAGCTCCAGAGGTCGGATACGCAGTATTTT; cdr3_aa: CSVGELQRSDTQYF
j_call: TRBJ2-3; d_call: TRBD2; v_call: TRBV14; clone_size: NA; cdr3_length: 19; cdr3_nt: TGTGCCAGCAGCGGGGCCGGGACTAGCCGAAGACTGGTCACAGATACGCAGTATTTT; cdr3_aa: CASSGAGTSRRLVTDTQYF
j_call: TRBJ2-7; d_call: NA; v_call: TRBV9; clone_size: NA; cdr3_length: 15; cdr3_nt: TGTGCCAGCAGCTCTTCCGCAGGGAAAGGCCACGAGCAGTACTTC; cdr3_aa: CASSSSAGKGHEQYF
j_call: TRBJ1-3; d_call: NA; v_call: TRBV7-8; clone_size: few; cdr3_length: 15; cdr3_nt: TGTGCCAGCAGCTTAGCGCTGACTTCTGGAAACACCATATATTTT; cdr3_aa: CASSLALTSGNTIYF
j_call: TRBJ2-7; d_call: NA; v_call: TRBV5-4; clone_size: few; cdr3_length: 14; cdr3_nt: TGTGCCAGCAGCTTGGATGCATATAGTGACGAGCAGTACTTC; cdr3_aa: CASSLDAYSDEQYF
j_call: TRBJ2-5; d_call: NA; v_call: TRBV5-6; clone_size: NA; cdr3_length: 18; cdr3_nt: TGTGCCAGCAGCTTGGCCCAATACGGTGCGTCAGGGGGGCCGGACCAGTACTTC; cdr3_aa: CASSLAQYGASGGPDQYF
j_call: TRBJ2-5; d_call: NA; v_call: TRBV11-2; clone_size: NA; cdr3_length: 14; cdr3_nt: TGTGCCAGCAGCTTAGCTGGGGTCAGGGAGACCCAGTACTTC; cdr3_aa: CASSLAGVRETQYF
j_call: TRBJ1-2; d_call: NA; v_call: TRBV5-8; clone_size: NA; cdr3_length: 14; cdr3_nt: TGTGCCAGCAGCTCCGCGGTGGGACCCTATGGCTACACCTTC; cdr3_aa: CASSSAVGPYGYTF
j_call: TRBJ2-3; d_call: NA; v_call: TRBV2; clone_size: few; cdr3_length: 15; cdr3_nt: TGTGCCAGCAGGGAAAGAATAAGGCCCCCAGATACGCAGTATTTT; cdr3_aa: CASRERIRPPDTQYF
j_call: TRBJ2-1; d_call: NA; v_call: TRBV9; clone_size: NA; cdr3_length: 16; cdr3_nt: TGTGCCAGCAGCTCCCTTTTCGGGCTAAGGTACAATGAGCAGTTCTTC; cdr3_aa: CASSSLFGLRYNEQFF
j_call: TRBJ2-1; d_call: TRBD2; v_call: TRBV7-6; clone_size: NA; cdr3_length: 16; cdr3_nt: TGTGCCAGCAGCTCTTCTCTGGCGGGAGGGGACAATGAGCAGTTCTTC; cdr3_aa: CASSSSLAGGDNEQFF
j_call: TRBJ1-2; d_call: NA; v_call: TRBV5-6; clone_size: NA; cdr3_length: 13; cdr3_nt: TGTGCCAGCAGCGGCGACAGACCCTATGGCTACACCTTC; cdr3_aa: CASSGDRPYGYTF
j_call: TRBJ2-7; d_call: NA; v_call: TRBV6-5; clone_size: NA; cdr3_length: 14; cdr3_nt: TGTGCCAGCACCCCCCGGGGCGGAAACTACGAGCAGTACTTC; cdr3_aa: CASTPRGGNYEQYF
j_call: TRBJ2-1; d_call: NA; v_call: TRBV11-2; clone_size: few; cdr3_length: 16; cdr3_nt: TGTGCCAGCAGCTTCCCCCCCGGGAGCTCCTACAATGAGCAGTTCTTC; cdr3_aa: CASSFPPGSSYNEQFF
j_call: TRBJ2-1; d_call: NA; v_call: TRBV4-2; clone_size: NA; cdr3_length: 16; cdr3_nt: TGTGCCAGCAGCCTCGGCTCCGGGGCTAATTACAATGAGCAGTTCTTC; cdr3_aa: CASSLGSGANYNEQFF